Described below is a single T cell receptor beta chain sequence and its context. Its antigen target is currently unknown. No qualities accompany the bases; no much larger clone lies one base away. Library preparation was by RT-PCR. Sequencing used an Illumina HiSeq 2500. Clones were called with MiXCR by TCRdb after fastp trimmed the public reads at Q25, and only in-frame beta chains were retained. Entries are consolidated by CDR3 protein sequence, retaining the most common genes and DNA. For this sample the table gives hundreds of thousands of distinct CDR3 sequences, of which approximately 14% were detected only once. The ten largest account for around 7.6% of the sample. This sample is drawn from a study of response to subunit inactivated influenza vaccine (dated by TCRdb to the late 2010s). About the study as a whole: The study used deep quantitative T cell receptor repertoire profiling to track responses to a trivalent subunit inactivated influenza vaccine. The investigation overall reported the following: It was suggested by the authors that each seasonal influenza vaccination may recruit only a limited number of new T cells.

Taken from the germline V gene, the CDR1 and CDR2 loops are ENHRY and SYGVKD. The CDR3 holds 18 amino acids from the cysteine to the phenylalanine. Only the CDR3 part of the read is kept: 54 bases, read in frame from the first base. Trimming accounts for 0 bases at V and 1 base at J, while the number of junction bases matched to no gene is 5. This TCR derives from a middle-aged man who received an inactivated influenza vaccine. Donor details come from another sample of the same person, matched by shared clones. Rearrangement joined TRBV10-3 to TRBJ2-2, with 10 bases matching TRBD2. Sequences were derived from PBMCs from blood, sampled 14 to 15 days before vaccination. The CDR3 region has the sequence CAISESLAGAQNTGELFF. Read as DNA, the sequence is TGTGCCATCAGTGAGTCCCTAGCGGGGGCCCAGAACACCGGGGAGCTGTTTTTT.